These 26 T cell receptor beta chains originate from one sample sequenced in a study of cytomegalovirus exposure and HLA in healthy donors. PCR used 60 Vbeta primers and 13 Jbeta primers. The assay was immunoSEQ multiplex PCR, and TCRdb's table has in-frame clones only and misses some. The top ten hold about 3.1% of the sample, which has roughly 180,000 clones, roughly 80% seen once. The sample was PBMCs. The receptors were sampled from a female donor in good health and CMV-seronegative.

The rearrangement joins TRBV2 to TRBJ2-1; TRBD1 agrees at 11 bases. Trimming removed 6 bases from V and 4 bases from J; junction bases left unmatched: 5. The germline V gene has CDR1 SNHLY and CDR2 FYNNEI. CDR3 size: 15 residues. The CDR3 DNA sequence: TGTGCCAGCAGGGCCGGGACAGGGGGATACAATGAGCAGTTCTTC. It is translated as CASRAGTGGYNEQFF. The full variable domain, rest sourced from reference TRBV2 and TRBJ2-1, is EPEVTQTPSHQVTQMGQEVILRCVPISNHLYFYWYRQILGQKVEFLVSFYNNEISEKSEIFDDQFSVERPDGSNFTLKIRSTKLEDSAMYFCASRAGTGGYNEQFFGPGTRLTVL.

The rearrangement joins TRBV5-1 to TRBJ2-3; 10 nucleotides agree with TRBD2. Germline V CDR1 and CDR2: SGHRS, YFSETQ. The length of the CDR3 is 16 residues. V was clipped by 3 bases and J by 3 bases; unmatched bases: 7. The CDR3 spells CASSSGTSVETDTQYF. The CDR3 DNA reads TGCGCCAGCAGCTCCGGGACTAGCGTAGAAACAGATACGCAGTATTTT.

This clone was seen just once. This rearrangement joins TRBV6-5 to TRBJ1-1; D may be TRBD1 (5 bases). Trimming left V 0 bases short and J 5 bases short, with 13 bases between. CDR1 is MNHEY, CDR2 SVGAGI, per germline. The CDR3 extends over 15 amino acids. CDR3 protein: CASSYSRTGTTEAFF. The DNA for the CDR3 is TGTGCCAGCAGTTACTCGAGAACTGGGACTACTGAAGCTTTCTTT.

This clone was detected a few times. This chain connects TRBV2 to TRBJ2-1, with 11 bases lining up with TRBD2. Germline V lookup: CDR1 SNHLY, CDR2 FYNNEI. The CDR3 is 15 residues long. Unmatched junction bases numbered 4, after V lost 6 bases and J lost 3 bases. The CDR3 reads CASRLAGANYNEQFF. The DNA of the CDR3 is TGTGCCAGCAGACTAGCGGGAGCGAACTACAATGAGCAGTTCTTC.

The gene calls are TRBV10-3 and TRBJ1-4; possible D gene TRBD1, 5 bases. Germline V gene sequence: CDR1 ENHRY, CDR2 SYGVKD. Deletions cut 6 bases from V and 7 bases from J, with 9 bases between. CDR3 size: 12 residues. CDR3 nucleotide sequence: TGTGCCATCAGCGGGGGTCGTGAAAAACTGTTTTTT. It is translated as CAISGGREKLFF.

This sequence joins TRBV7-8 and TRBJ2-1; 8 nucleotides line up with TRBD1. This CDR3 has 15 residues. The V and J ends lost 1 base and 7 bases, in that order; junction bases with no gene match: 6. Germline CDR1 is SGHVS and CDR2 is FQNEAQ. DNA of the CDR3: TGTGCCAGCAGCTTAGGGACAGGGTGGGTAAATGAGCAGTTCTTC. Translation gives CASSLGTGWVNEQFF.

The DNA of the CDR3 is TGTGCCAGCAGCCTGACCGGGACTTATTACAATGAGCAGTTCTTC. Protein product: CASSLTGTYYNEQFF. The chain has TRBV9 and TRBJ2-1, with D possibly TRBD2 on 6 matching bases. Germline V gene lookup returns CDR1 SGDLS and CDR2 YYNGEE. V dropped 4 bases and J dropped 4 bases, with 15 bases sitting between them. This CDR3 has 15 residues.

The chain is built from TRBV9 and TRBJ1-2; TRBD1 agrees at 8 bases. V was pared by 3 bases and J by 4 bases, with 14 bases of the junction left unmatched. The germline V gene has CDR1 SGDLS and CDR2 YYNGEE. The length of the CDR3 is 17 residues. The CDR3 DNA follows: TGTGCCAGCAGCGCTGGAAGACAGGGGCACGAGGGCTATGGCTACACCTTC. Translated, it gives CASSAGRQGHEGYGYTF.

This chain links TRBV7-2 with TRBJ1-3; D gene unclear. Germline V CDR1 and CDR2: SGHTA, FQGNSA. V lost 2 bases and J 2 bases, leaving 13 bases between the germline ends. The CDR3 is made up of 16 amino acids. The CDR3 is CASSLLGFSAGNTIYF. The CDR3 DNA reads TGTGCCAGCAGCTTACTCGGGTTTTCAGCTGGAAACACCATATATTTT.

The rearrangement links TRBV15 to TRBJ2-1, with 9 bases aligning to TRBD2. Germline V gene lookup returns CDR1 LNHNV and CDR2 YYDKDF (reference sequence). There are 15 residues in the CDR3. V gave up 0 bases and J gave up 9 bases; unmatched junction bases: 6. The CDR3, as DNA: TGTGCCACCAGCAGAGATCTCACTAGCGGGCTTGAGCAGTTCTTC. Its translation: CATSRDLTSGLEQFF.

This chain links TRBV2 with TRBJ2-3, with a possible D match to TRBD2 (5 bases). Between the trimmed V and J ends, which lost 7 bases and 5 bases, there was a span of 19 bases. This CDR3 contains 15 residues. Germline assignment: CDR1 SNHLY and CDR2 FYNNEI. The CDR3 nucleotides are TGTGCCAGCACAAGGGTAGGTTCCGGAGGAGATACGCAGTATTTT. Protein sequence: CASTRVGSGGDTQYF.

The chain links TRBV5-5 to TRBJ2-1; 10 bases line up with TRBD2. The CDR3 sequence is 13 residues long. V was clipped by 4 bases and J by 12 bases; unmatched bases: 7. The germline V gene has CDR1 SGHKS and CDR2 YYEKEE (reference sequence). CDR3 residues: CASSPTTSGWQFF. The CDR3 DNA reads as TGTGCCAGCAGCCCGACGACTAGCGGGTGGCAGTTCTTC.

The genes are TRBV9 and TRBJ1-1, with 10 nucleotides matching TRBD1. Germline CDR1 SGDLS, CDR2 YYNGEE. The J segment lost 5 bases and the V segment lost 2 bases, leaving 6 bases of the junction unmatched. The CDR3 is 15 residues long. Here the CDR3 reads CASSVGTGVSTEAFF. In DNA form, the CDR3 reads TGTGCCAGCAGCGTCGGGACAGGGGTTTCGACTGAAGCTTTCTTT.

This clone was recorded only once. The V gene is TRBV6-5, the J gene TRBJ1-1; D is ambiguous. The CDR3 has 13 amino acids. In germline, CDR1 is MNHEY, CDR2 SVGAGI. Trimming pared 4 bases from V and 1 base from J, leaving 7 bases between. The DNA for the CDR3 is TGTGCCAGCAGTTGGGAGAGGAACACTGAAGCTTTCTTT. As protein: CASSWERNTEAFF.

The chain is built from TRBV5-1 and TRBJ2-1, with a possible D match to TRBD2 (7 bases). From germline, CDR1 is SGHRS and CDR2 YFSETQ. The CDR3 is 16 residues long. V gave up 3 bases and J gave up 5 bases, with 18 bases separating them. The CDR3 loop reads CASSSLGGRVNNEQFF. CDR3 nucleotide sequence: TGCGCCAGCAGCTCCTTGGGGGGGCGGGTGAACAATGAGCAGTTCTTC.

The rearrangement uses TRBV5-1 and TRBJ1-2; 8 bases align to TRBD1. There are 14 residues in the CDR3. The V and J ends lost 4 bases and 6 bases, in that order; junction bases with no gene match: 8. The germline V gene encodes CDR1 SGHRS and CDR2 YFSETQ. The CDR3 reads CASSPSDRVDGYTF. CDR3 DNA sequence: TGCGCCAGCAGCCCATCGGACAGGGTGGATGGCTACACCTTC.

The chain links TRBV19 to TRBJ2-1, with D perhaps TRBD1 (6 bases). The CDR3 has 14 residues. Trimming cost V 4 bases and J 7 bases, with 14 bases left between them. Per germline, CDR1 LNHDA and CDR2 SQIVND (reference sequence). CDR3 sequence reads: CASSTVQGWNEQFF. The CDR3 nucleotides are TGTGCCAGTAGTACAGTACAGGGATGGAATGAGCAGTTCTTC.

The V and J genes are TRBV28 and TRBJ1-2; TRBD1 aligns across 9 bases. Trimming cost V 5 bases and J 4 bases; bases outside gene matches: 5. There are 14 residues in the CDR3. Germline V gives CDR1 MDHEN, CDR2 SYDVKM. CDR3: CASSHRDRVYGYTF. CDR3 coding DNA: TGTGCCAGCAGTCACCGGGACAGGGTCTATGGCTACACCTTC.

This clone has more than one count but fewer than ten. CDR3 region: CASSPDRGQPQHF. As DNA, the CDR3 is TGTGCCAGCAGTCCGGACAGGGGGCAGCCCCAGCATTTT. V and J are TRBV5-4 and TRBJ1-5; 10 nucleotides align to TRBD1. With 5 bases clipped from V and 7 bases from J, the junction kept 3 bases outside the gene matches. This CDR3 is 13 amino acids long. The germline gives CDR1 SGHNT, CDR2 YYREEE (reference sequence).

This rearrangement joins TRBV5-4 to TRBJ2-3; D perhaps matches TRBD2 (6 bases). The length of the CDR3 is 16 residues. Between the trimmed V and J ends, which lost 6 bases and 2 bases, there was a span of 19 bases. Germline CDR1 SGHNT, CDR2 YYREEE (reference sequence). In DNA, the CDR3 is TGTGCCAGCATCCCTGGGGAGGCACCGCTCACAGATACGCAGTATTTT. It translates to CASIPGEAPLTDTQYF.

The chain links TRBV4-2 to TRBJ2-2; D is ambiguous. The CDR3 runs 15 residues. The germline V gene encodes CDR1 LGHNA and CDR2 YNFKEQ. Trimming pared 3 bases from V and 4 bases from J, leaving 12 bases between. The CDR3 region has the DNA TGTGCCAGCAGCCAGGCCTTTGTGGCCACCGGGGAGCTGTTTTTT. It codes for CASSQAFVATGELFF.

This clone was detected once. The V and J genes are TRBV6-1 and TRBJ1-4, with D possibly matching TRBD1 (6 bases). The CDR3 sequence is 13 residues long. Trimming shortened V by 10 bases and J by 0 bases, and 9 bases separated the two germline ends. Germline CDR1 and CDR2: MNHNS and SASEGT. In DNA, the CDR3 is TGTGCCACCCAGGGGTCAACTAATGAAAAACTGTTTTTT. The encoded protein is CATQGSTNEKLFF.

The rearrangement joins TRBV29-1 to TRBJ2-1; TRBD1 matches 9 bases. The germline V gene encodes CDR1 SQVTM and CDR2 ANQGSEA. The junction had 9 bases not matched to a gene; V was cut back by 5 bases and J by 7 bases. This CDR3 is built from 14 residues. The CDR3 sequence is CSVQRGTGSNEQFF. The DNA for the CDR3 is TGCAGCGTTCAAAGAGGGACAGGGTCTAATGAGCAGTTCTTC.

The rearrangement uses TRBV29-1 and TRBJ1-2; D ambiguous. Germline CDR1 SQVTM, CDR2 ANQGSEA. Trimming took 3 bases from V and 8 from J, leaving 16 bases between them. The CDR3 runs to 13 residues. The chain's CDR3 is CSVDKSNGEGYTF. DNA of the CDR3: TGCAGCGTTGATAAGTCGAACGGGGAGGGCTACACCTTC.

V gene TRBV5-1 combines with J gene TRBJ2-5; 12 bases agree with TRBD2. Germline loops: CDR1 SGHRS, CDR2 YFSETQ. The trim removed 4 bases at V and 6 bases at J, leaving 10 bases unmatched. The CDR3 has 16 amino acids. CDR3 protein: CASSAALTSGGKTQYF. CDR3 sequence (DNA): TGCGCCAGCAGCGCCGCTTTGACTAGCGGGGGTAAGACCCAGTACTTC.

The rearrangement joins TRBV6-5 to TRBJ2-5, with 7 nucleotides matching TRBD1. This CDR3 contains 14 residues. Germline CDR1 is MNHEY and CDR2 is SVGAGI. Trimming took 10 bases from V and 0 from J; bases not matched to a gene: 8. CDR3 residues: CANRDSSYQETQYF. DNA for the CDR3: TGTGCCAACCGGGACAGCTCGTACCAAGAGACCCAGTACTTC.